A single sample gave rise to the 30 T cell receptor beta chains below, sequenced in a study of blood T cell repertoires in COVID-19. The method was immunoSEQ multiplex PCR; TCRdb's version includes in-frame clones alone and lacks a portion of them. The table lists 97,000 or so clones, about 85% of them singletons. Sequencing used peripheral blood. These receptors were collected from a man aged 50-59 years with active COVID-19.

This chain joins TRBV6-1 and TRBJ1-6, with D perhaps matching TRBD1 (5 bases). V was shortened by 0 bases and J by 7 bases, with 10 bases between the two germline ends. CDR3 length: 15 residues. CDR1 is MNHNS, CDR2 SASEGT, per germline. CDR3 protein: CASSEASGLNSPLHF. CDR3 coding DNA: TGTGCCAGCAGTGAAGCGTCAGGGTTGAATTCACCCCTCCACTTT.

The chain links TRBV10-3 to TRBJ2-2, with 9 bases that match TRBD1. CDR3 length: 13 residues. Germline CDR1 and CDR2: ENHRY and SYGVKD. V shed 10 bases, J shed 7 bases, and the junction held 7 bases outside the gene matches. The CDR3 sequence is CATRTGESGELFF. CDR3 nucleotide sequence: TGTGCCACGAGGACAGGGGAGAGCGGGGAGCTGTTTTTT.

The genes are TRBV11-2 and TRBJ2-5; D is ambiguous. Germline V gene sequence: CDR1 SGHAT, CDR2 FQNNGV. The germline V and J ends were trimmed by 4 bases and 3 bases, with 9 bases remaining between them. The CDR3 runs 13 residues. CDR3: CASSSELKETQYF. The CDR3, as DNA: TGTGCCAGCAGCTCTGAACTAAAAGAGACCCAGTACTTC.

The chain combines TRBV14 with TRBJ2-1; D gene ambiguous. V dropped 4 bases and J dropped 9 bases, with 13 bases sitting between them. The CDR3 has 13 amino acids. In germline, CDR1 is SGHDN, CDR2 FVKESK. The CDR3 loop reads CASSPTGCGEQFF. In nucleotides, the CDR3 is TGTGCCAGCAGCCCTACCGGATGCGGTGAGCAGTTCTTC. The entire variable domain, with the rest obtained from reference TRBV14 and TRBJ2-1, is as follows: EAGVTQFPSHSVIEKGQTVTLRCDPISGHDNLYWYRRVMGKEIKFLLHFVKESKQDESGMPNNRFLAERTGGTYSTLKVQPAELEDSGVYFCASSPTGCGEQFFGPGTRLTVL.

This clone was seen just once. This chain connects TRBV7-2 to TRBJ2-5, with D possibly matching TRBD2 (6 bases). Trimming removed 1 base from V and 4 bases from J, with 7 bases in between. The CDR3 extends over 13 amino acids. Per germline, CDR1 SGHTA and CDR2 FQGNSA. The CDR3 nucleotides read TGTGCCAGCAGCTTAGAGCGGGCAGAGACCCAGTACTTC. Its protein product is CASSLERAETQYF.

The chain employs TRBV19 and TRBJ2-3; 8 bases are a match to TRBD2. CDR1 is LNHDA, CDR2 SQIVND, per germline (reference sequence). J gave up 1 base and V 2 bases, and 5 bases lay outside the gene matches. The CDR3 has 16 amino acids. In nucleotides, the CDR3 is TGTGCCAGTAGTATAACTCCCGGGGGGGGCACAGATACGCAGTATTTT. This encodes CASSITPGGGTDTQYF. The whole variable domain, filled in from reference TRBV19 and TRBJ2-3, reads DGGITQSPKYLFRKEGQNVTLSCEQNLNHDAMYWYRQDPGQGLRLIYYSQIVNDFQKGDIAEGYSVSREKKESFPLTVTSAQKNPTAFYLCASSITPGGGTDTQYFGPGTRLTVL.

In DNA form, the CDR3 reads TGCGCCAGCAGCTGGGGTCAGGGTGGCACTGAAGCTTTCTTT. Amino acid sequence: CASSWGQGGTEAFF. The V gene is TRBV5-1, the J gene TRBJ1-1; weak D call: TRBD1 (5 bases). V lost 3 bases and J lost 4, with 13 bases in between. Germline values: CDR1 SGHRS, CDR2 YFSETQ. This CDR3 is built from 14 residues. Combining the CDR3 with reference TRBV5-1 and TRBJ1-1 gives the whole variable domain KAGVTQTPRYLIKTRGQQVTLSCSPISGHRSVSWYQQTPGQGLQFLFEYFSETQRNKGNFPGRFSGRQFSNSRSEMNVSTLELGDSALYLCASSWGQGGTEAFFGQGTRLTVV.

The V gene is TRBV6-5, the J gene TRBJ2-7, with D possibly being TRBD2 (6 bases). The V end lost 4 bases, the J end lost 6 bases, and 16 bases lay between the germline ends. The CDR3 is made up of 14 amino acids. Germline values: CDR1 MNHEY, CDR2 SVGAGI. The CDR3 coding sequence is TGTGCCAGCAGTTTCGGGGGTCCGCCAGTCGAGCAGTACTTC. Residues: CASSFGGPPVEQYF.

V is TRBV18 and J is TRBJ1-5; no clear D gene. CDR1 KGHSH and CDR2 LQKENI come from the germline V gene. The CDR3 runs 14 residues. V lost 2 bases, J lost 5 bases, and 10 bases lay in between. The CDR3 loop is CASSPIPGDQPQHF. CDR3 nucleotide sequence: TGTGCCAGCTCACCAATCCCAGGCGATCAGCCCCAGCATTTT.

V and J are TRBV5-6 and TRBJ1-3; no definite D call. V lost 4 bases to trimming and J lost 4 bases, with 9 bases between them. Germline lookup yields CDR1 SGHDT and CDR2 YYEEEE. This CDR3 spans 13 amino acids. CDR3 sequence: CASSRPRGNTIYF. In nucleotides, the CDR3 is TGTGCCAGCAGCCGACCCAGGGGAAACACCATATATTTT. The entire variable domain, with the rest obtained from reference TRBV5-6 and TRBJ1-3, is as follows: DAGVTQSPTHLIKTRGQQVTLRCSPKSGHDTVSWYQQALGQGPQFIFQYYEEEERQRGNFPDRFSGHQFPNYSSELNVNALLLGDSALYLCASSRPRGNTIYFGEGSWLTVV.

This chain joins TRBV7-2 and TRBJ1-6; TRBD1 aligns across 9 bases. The CDR3 sequence is 16 residues long. Germline trimming cut 1 base from V and 8 bases from J; bases unmatched to any gene: 6. Germline assignment: CDR1 SGHTA and CDR2 FQGNSA. The CDR3 loop is CASSLGAGQGHSPLHF. In nucleotides, the CDR3 is TGTGCCAGCAGCTTAGGGGCGGGACAGGGTCATTCACCCCTCCACTTT.

Here the CDR3 reads CASSDEVGLAWTYEQYF. The CDR3 DNA follows: TGTGCCAGCAGTGACGAGGTCGGACTAGCGTGGACCTACGAGCAGTACTTC. The V call is TRBV2, the J call TRBJ2-7, with 9 bases fitting TRBD2. Germline loops: CDR1 SNHLY, CDR2 FYNNEI. The junction had 11 bases not matched to a gene; V was cut back by 3 bases and J by 2 bases. The CDR3 has 17 amino acids.

This chain connects TRBV7-2 to TRBJ1-1; possible D gene TRBD1, 5 bases. There are 13 residues in the CDR3. Trimming took off 4 bases at V and 13 bases at J, with 19 bases between the two ends. The germline gives CDR1 SGHTA, CDR2 FQGNSA. The CDR3 nucleotides read TGTGCCAGCAGCTCGACAGCCAGGTTGTTTTTTTTCTTT. Translation: CASSSTARLFFFF.

The chain recombines TRBV9 with TRBJ2-2; possible D gene TRBD1, 5 bases. Germline-derived CDR1 and CDR2 are SGDLS and YYNGEE. The length of the CDR3 is 15 residues. Trimming took 0 bases from V and 7 from J, leaving 13 bases between them. In nucleotides, the CDR3 is TGTGCCAGCAGCGTAGCCGGCAGGGCTGACGGGGAGCTGTTTTTT. This encodes CASSVAGRADGELFF.

This chain links TRBV5-1 with TRBJ1-1, with D possibly matching TRBD1 (5 bases). Per the germline V gene, CDR1 is SGHRS and CDR2 is YFSETQ. The CDR3 length is 12 residues. V lost 0 bases, J lost 6 bases, and 6 bases lay in between. This chain's CDR3 is CASSLGQSEAFF. CDR3 bases: TGCGCCAGCAGCTTGGGACAGTCTGAAGCTTTCTTT.

V and J are TRBV7-2 and TRBJ2-7, with TRBD1 identical over 11 bases. The ends lost 1 base at V and 7 bases at J; junction bases unmatched: 9. CDR1 is SGHTA, CDR2 FQGNSA, per germline. CDR3 length: 16 residues. DNA for the CDR3: TGTGCCAGCAGCTTAGATTGGACAGGGGGCCGGGGGGAGCAGTACTTC. As protein: CASSLDWTGGRGEQYF.

The chain recombines TRBV9 with TRBJ2-7; 10 bases are a match to TRBD1. This CDR3 has 13 amino acids. Germline V gives CDR1 SGDLS, CDR2 YYNGEE. J was trimmed by 6 bases and V by 4 bases; bases with no gene match: 4. CDR3 in amino acids: CASSPGTGVEQYF. The CDR3 DNA follows: TGTGCCAGCAGCCCCGGGACAGGGGTCGAGCAGTACTTC.

In its sample, this clone was seen once. The CDR3 region has the DNA TGTGCCTGGGATCATACAGGGGGCGCCGGCACTGAAGCTTTCTTT. It translates to CAWDHTGGAGTEAFF. The chain is built from TRBV30 and TRBJ1-1; TRBD1 aligns across 9 bases. Per the germline V gene, CDR1 is GTSNPN and CDR2 is SVGIG (reference sequence). This CDR3 spans 15 amino acids. The trim removed 5 bases at V and 4 bases at J, leaving 11 bases unmatched.

The table lists this clone with a few counts. The V and J genes are TRBV9 and TRBJ1-6; D might be TRBD1 (5 bases). This CDR3 is 17 amino acids long. Germline CDR1 reads SGDLS; CDR2 reads YYNGEE. V was trimmed by 0 bases and J by 7 bases, leaving 17 bases between them. CDR3 in DNA: TGTGCCAGCAGCGTAGATGGGGGGACCTCATCCAATTCACCCCTCCACTTT. It is translated as CASSVDGGTSSNSPLHF.

The chain joins TRBV7-9 to TRBJ1-3; possibly TRBD2 for D (5 bases). The end of the DNA fits TRBJ2-2 better, so the J call may be wrong. CDR3 size: 16 residues. Germline V gives CDR1 SEHNR, CDR2 FQNEAQ (reference sequence). The CDR3 sequence: CASSGGRRSNTGELFF. For the CDR3, the DNA is TGTGCCAGCAGCGGAGGCAGAAGATCGAACACCGGGGAGCTGTTTTTT.

V usage is TRBV30 and J usage is TRBJ1-2, with D perhaps matching TRBD1 (5 bases). V was shortened by 3 bases and J by 13 bases, with 18 bases between the two germline ends. Germline V lookup: CDR1 GTSNPN, CDR2 SVGIG (reference sequence). There are 12 residues in the CDR3. CDR3 sequence (DNA): TGTGCCTGGAGCGCCGGGTCGGGCGGGGGCACCTTC. Residues: CAWSAGSGGGTF.

The J gene is TRBJ1-6, the V gene TRBV4-2; 8 bases align to TRBD1. With V trimmed by 0 bases and J by 1 base, 8 bases remained unmatched. From germline, CDR1 is LGHNA and CDR2 YNFKEQ. The CDR3 totals 19 residues. The CDR3 is CASSQDPGTGGSYNSPLHF. The DNA of the CDR3 is TGTGCCAGCAGCCAAGATCCCGGAACAGGGGGTTCCTATAATTCACCCCTCCACTTT.

The CDR3 loop reads CASSLVLAGGPWETQYF. The CDR3 DNA is TGTGCCAGCAGCTTAGTGCTAGCGGGGGGGCCATGGGAGACCCAGTACTTC. The V gene is TRBV7-6, the J gene TRBJ2-5, with 12 bases matching TRBD2. CDR3 size: 17 residues. Trimming at V came to 1 base and at J to 5 bases, leaving 8 bases not matched to a gene. Germline lookup yields CDR1 SGHVS and CDR2 FNYEAQ.

This sequence joins TRBV29-1 and TRBJ2-7, with D tentatively TRBD1 (6 bases). The CDR3 is 15 amino acids. V shed 0 bases and J shed 2 bases, with 14 bases lying between them. Germline V lookup: CDR1 SQVTM, CDR2 ANQGSEA. CDR3 DNA sequence: TGCAGCGTTGAAGAGGGGGCAAAACCAACCTACGAGCAGTACTTC. Translated: CSVEEGAKPTYEQYF.

This clone was counted between two and nine times. V usage is TRBV6-5 and J usage is TRBJ2-7; 7 bases are shared with TRBD1. This CDR3 is 13 amino acids long. Germline V gene data show CDR1 as MNHEY and CDR2 as SVGAGI. With 6 bases clipped from V and 4 bases from J, the junction kept 6 bases outside the gene matches. CDR3: CASREQGEYEQYF. The CDR3 bases are TGTGCCAGCAGAGAGCAGGGGGAGTACGAGCAGTACTTC.

The V gene is TRBV24-1, the J gene TRBJ2-3, with 14 bases that match TRBD2. The CDR3 loop spans 17 amino acids. Germline trimming cut 4 bases from V and 2 bases from J; bases unmatched to any gene: 4. Germline V lookup: CDR1 KGHDR, CDR2 SFDVKD. This chain's CDR3 is CATSETGLAGDTDTQYF. The CDR3 coding sequence is TGTGCCACCAGTGAAACGGGACTAGCGGGGGACACAGATACGCAGTATTTT.

The chain links TRBV5-4 to TRBJ2-1; D is perhaps TRBD2 (5 bases). Germline V CDR1 and CDR2: SGHNT, YYREEE (reference sequence). The CDR3 consists of 15 residues. V lost 4 bases and J 2 bases, leaving 13 bases between the germline ends. The CDR3 is CASSHPTGTYNEQFF. CDR3 DNA sequence: TGTGCCAGCAGCCATCCGACGGGAACCTACAATGAGCAGTTCTTC.

This chain links TRBV19 with TRBJ2-7; 7 positions agree with TRBD1. Germline values: CDR1 LNHDA, CDR2 SQIVND (reference sequence). This CDR3 comprises 15 residues. Trimming at V came to 3 bases and at J to 0 bases, leaving 5 bases not matched to a gene. The CDR3 region is CASSIAGTDSYEQYF. The CDR3 DNA reads as TGTGCCAGTAGTATTGCCGGGACAGACTCCTACGAGCAGTACTTC.

The chain combines TRBV7-2 with TRBJ2-3, with 8 bases matching TRBD2. Germline V gene data show CDR1 as SGHTA and CDR2 as FQGNSA. This CDR3 contains 17 residues. V dropped 5 bases and J dropped 6; count of bases not matched to a gene: 16. This chain's CDR3 is CASSPPLSGTRADTQYF. The CDR3 nucleotides read TGTGCCAGCAGCCCCCCCTTGTCGGGGACTAGAGCCGATACGCAGTATTTT.

The chain employs TRBV2 and TRBJ2-5; D remains ambiguous. Trimming left V 8 bases short and J 2 bases short, with 15 bases between. Germline CDR1 reads SNHLY; CDR2 reads FYNNEI. The CDR3 runs 14 residues. CDR3 nucleotides: TGTGCCAGCTGGAGACCTCCCCTGCAAGAGACCCAGTACTTC. As protein: CASWRPPLQETQYF.